These 27 T cell receptor beta chains originate from one sample sequenced in a study of cytomegalovirus exposure and HLA in healthy donors. In the PCR, 60 Vbeta and 13 Jbeta primers were used. Using immunoSEQ multiplex PCR, the repertoire was profiled, and TCRdb retains in-frame clones only, with some absent. The sample has more than 130,000 clones; 70% to 80% are singletons. Sequenced sample: PBMCs. The receptors here all came from a male donor in good health and CMV-seronegative.

The chain has TRBV7-6 and TRBJ2-7; 11 bases align to TRBD1. Germline V CDR1 and CDR2: SGHVS, FNYEAQ. The CDR3 is 16 residues long. V dropped 5 bases and J dropped 6; count of bases not matched to a gene: 12. CDR3 bases: TGTGCCAGCAGCCGAACAGCGGACAGGGGGCAAGGCGAGCAGTACTTC. Protein: CASSRTADRGQGEQYF.

The chain has TRBV7-2 and TRBJ1-3; no firm D call. Germline CDR1 is SGHTA and CDR2 is FQGNSA. V lost 3 bases and J lost 3, with 3 bases in between. CDR3 length: 12 residues. The CDR3 spells CASSFNGNTIYF. For the CDR3, the DNA is TGTGCCAGCAGCTTCAATGGAAACACCATATATTTT.

This chain connects TRBV7-9 to TRBJ1-2, with 9 bases matching TRBD1. The CDR3 runs to 14 residues. J lost 7 bases, V lost 4 bases, and 7 bases had no gene match. The germline gives CDR1 SEHNR, CDR2 FQNEAQ (reference sequence). The DNA for the CDR3 is TGTGCCAGCAGCTCCGAGTCGACAGGGGGTGGCTACACCTTC. It is translated as CASSSESTGGGYTF.

V gene TRBV19 combines with J gene TRBJ1-2; 7 nucleotides match TRBD1. This CDR3 region has 15 residues. The V gene end was trimmed by 6 bases and the J gene end by 3 bases; junction bases not matched to a gene: 10. Germline CDR1 reads LNHDA; CDR2 reads SQIVND (reference sequence). Written as DNA, the CDR3 is TGTGCCAGTAGCACCCCGGCCAGGGGGGACTATGGCTACACCTTC. As protein: CASSTPARGDYGYTF.

The chain couples TRBV29-1 to TRBJ2-7, with TRBD2 matching over 8 bases. The junction had 6 bases not matched to a gene; V was cut back by 5 bases and J by 0 bases. Germline CDR1 reads SQVTM; CDR2 reads ANQGSEA. The CDR3 sequence is 14 residues long. The CDR3 protein is CSVLTSASSYEQYF. CDR3 nucleotides: TGCAGCGTTCTGACTAGCGCCAGCTCCTACGAGCAGTACTTC.

This sequence joins TRBV4-3 and TRBJ2-7; 10 nucleotides match TRBD1. The CDR3 spans 15 residues. Per the germline V gene, CDR1 is LGHNA and CDR2 is YSLEER. V shed 4 bases, J shed 5 bases, and the junction held 8 bases outside the gene matches. As DNA, the CDR3 is TGCGCCAGCAGCCCTGCCCCGGGACAGGGGCACGAGCAGTACTTC. It yields the protein CASSPAPGQGHEQYF.

The J gene is TRBJ2-5, the V gene TRBV5-1, with 7 bases that match TRBD1. The CDR3 has 15 amino acids. The V gene's germline CDR1 is SGHRS and CDR2 YFSETQ. The junction had 10 bases not matched to a gene; V was cut back by 4 bases and J by 4 bases. CDR3 protein: CASSVTGSGRETQYF. CDR3 bases: TGCGCCAGCAGCGTGACAGGGTCTGGGAGAGAGACCCAGTACTTC.

The chain joins TRBV13 to TRBJ2-7, with a possible D match to TRBD2 (5 bases). From germline, CDR1 is PRHDT and CDR2 FYEKMQ (reference sequence). The CDR3 is made up of 13 amino acids. The V gene lost 1 base and the J gene lost 9 bases, with 13 bases spanning the gap. The CDR3 region is CASSLARGTGQYF. The DNA for the CDR3 is TGTGCCAGCAGCTTAGCCCGGGGAACCGGGCAGTACTTC.

The V gene is TRBV5-1, the J gene TRBJ2-6; TRBD1 matches at 11 bases. The CDR3 covers 17 residues. CDR1 and CDR2 (germline): SGHRS, YFSETQ. With 3 bases clipped from V and 1 base from J, the junction kept 3 bases outside the gene matches. CDR3 amino acids: CASSSGQGDSGANVLTF. As DNA, the CDR3 is TGCGCCAGCAGCTCGGGACAGGGGGATTCTGGGGCCAACGTCCTGACTTTC.

The genes are TRBV12-1 and TRBJ2-7; TRBD1 was called by the table and not checked on the DNA. TRBV12-1 constitutes a pseudogene. The length of the CDR3 is 17 residues. CDR3: CASSPTAPLAGGYEQYF. The CDR3 nucleotides read TGTGCCAGCAGCCCAACGGCCCCACTGGCAGGGGGGTACGAGCAGTACTTC.

The V call is TRBV21-1, the J call TRBJ1-6; the table calls TRBD1, which could not be checked here. TRBV21-1 is a recognized pseudogene. This CDR3 has 17 amino acids. The CDR3 DNA is TGTGCCAGCATGAGGAAGGACAGCCCGAATAGTTTCTCACCCCTCCACTTT. It codes for CASMRKDSPNSFSPLHF.

The genes are TRBV2 and TRBJ1-5; TRBD1 might be the D (6 bases). V lost 0 bases to trimming and J lost 2 bases, with 14 bases between them. The CDR3 has 17 amino acids. Germline CDR1 and CDR2: SNHLY and FYNNEI. CDR3 region: CASSEALQGSGNQPQHF. The DNA for the CDR3 is TGTGCCAGCAGTGAAGCGCTGCAGGGGAGCGGCAATCAGCCCCAGCATTTT. The variable domain in full, completed from reference TRBV2 and TRBJ1-5, reads EPEVTQTPSHQVTQMGQEVILRCVPISNHLYFYWYRQILGQKVEFLVSFYNNEISEKSEIFDDQFSVERPDGSNFTLKIRSTKLEDSAMYFCASSEALQGSGNQPQHFGDGTRLSIL.

The chain employs TRBV7-8 and TRBJ1-2, with D hard to call. The CDR3 sequence is 16 residues long. Germline V gene lookup returns CDR1 SGHVS and CDR2 FQNEAQ. Trimming took 5 bases from V and 8 from J, leaving 24 bases between them. This chain's CDR3 is CASSPVPPSTIKGYTF. In DNA, the CDR3 is TGTGCCAGCAGCCCGGTACCCCCCTCCACGATTAAGGGCTACACCTTC. Filled out from reference TRBV7-8 and TRBJ1-2, the complete variable domain reads GAGVSQSPRYKVAKRGQDVALRCDPISGHVSLFWYQQALGQGPEFLTYFQNEAQLDKSGLPSDRFFAERPEGSVSTLKIQRTQQEDSAVYLCASSPVPPSTIKGYTFGSGTRLTVV.

The chain carries TRBV28 and TRBJ1-1, with D hard to call. V gave up 4 bases and J gave up 11 bases, with 17 bases separating them. The germline V gene has CDR1 MDHEN and CDR2 SYDVKM. The CDR3 has 13 residues. The CDR3 DNA follows: TGTGCCAGCAGTTCCCCCCCGGGAGCGGGCGCTTTCTTT. Protein sequence: CASSSPPGAGAFF.

Here the CDR3 reads CASSQGVLGNQPQHF. DNA of the CDR3: TGTGCCAGCAGTCAGGGGGTATTGGGCAATCAGCCCCAGCATTTT. The chain has TRBV27 and TRBJ1-5; 7 nucleotides align to TRBD1. Trimming removed 5 bases from V and 2 bases from J; junction bases left unmatched: 6. Germline CDR1 reads MNHEY; CDR2 reads SMNVEV (reference sequence). The CDR3 is made up of 15 amino acids.

J is TRBJ2-1 and V is TRBV30; TRBD1 agrees at 7 bases. V gave up 5 bases and J gave up 7 bases; unmatched junction bases: 5. This CDR3 spans 12 amino acids. Germline CDR1 is GTSNPN and CDR2 is SVGIG (reference sequence). CDR3 in amino acids: CAWLTGSNEQFF. The CDR3, as DNA: TGTGCCTGGTTGACAGGGTCGAATGAGCAGTTCTTC.

V is TRBV6-6 and J is TRBJ2-1; D is perhaps TRBD1 (6 bases). Trimming cost V 7 bases and J 8 bases, with 21 bases left between them. The CDR3 is made up of 15 amino acids. The germline gives CDR1 MNHNY, CDR2 SVGAGI (reference sequence). This CDR3 is CASTSSDSYGDEQFF. Here the CDR3 DNA reads TGTGCCAGCACCTCCTCGGACAGCTACGGAGATGAGCAGTTCTTC.

This chain uses TRBV25-1 with TRBJ1-2; 7 nucleotides line up with TRBD1. CDR3 length: 11 residues. J gave up 14 bases and V 4 bases, and 7 bases lay outside the gene matches. Germline CDR1 MGHDK, CDR2 SYGVNS. CDR3 protein: CASSAGTAWTF. The CDR3 DNA is TGTGCCAGCAGTGCGGGGACAGCTTGGACCTTC.

The chain couples TRBV5-1 to TRBJ1-2; TRBD1 is a possible D gene (6 bases). The germline V gene encodes CDR1 SGHRS and CDR2 YFSETQ. Trimming removed 4 bases at V and 2 bases at J, with 12 bases between. The CDR3 totals 14 residues. CDR3: CASSDLRGNYGYTF. For the CDR3, the DNA is TGCGCCAGCAGCGACCTAAGGGGGAACTATGGCTACACCTTC.

This clone was counted a few times. The chain is built from TRBV6-5 and TRBJ1-6; D might be TRBD1 (6 bases). Germline V CDR1 and CDR2: MNHEY, SVGAGI. Trimming left V 5 bases short and J 10 bases short, with 15 bases between. The CDR3 has 14 residues. The CDR3 region has the DNA TGTGCCAGCAGTCCCACAGGGAATCTATCACCCCTCCACTTT. It is translated as CASSPTGNLSPLHF.

Of note for this clone: The junction shows a germline mismatch at one end, possibly a read error. This chain uses TRBV20-1 with TRBJ1-5; 8 nucleotides align to TRBD1. Germline lookup yields CDR1 DFQATT and CDR2 SNEGSKA (reference sequence). This CDR3 has 11 amino acids. In DNA, the CDR3 is TGCAGTGCAAACAGGGGGACCCTCAGCGGGTTT. Its translation is CSANRGTLSGF.

The rearrangement uses TRBV5-1 and TRBJ1-4; D is perhaps TRBD1 (5 bases). CDR1 is SGHRS and CDR2 is YFSETQ in the germline V gene. The V end lost 4 bases, the J end lost 7 bases, and 14 bases lay between the germline ends. This CDR3 is built from 14 residues. The CDR3 nucleotides are TGCGCCAGCAGCCACGGACGGGGGTTTGAAAAACTGTTTTTT. Its protein is CASSHGRGFEKLFF.

The chain has TRBV9 and TRBJ1-3; the D gene is possibly TRBD1 (5 bases). The CDR3 length is 17 residues. Germline CDR1 and CDR2: SGDLS and YYNGEE. V gave up 4 bases and J gave up 0 bases, with 17 bases separating them. CDR3 sequence reads: CASSLDLRQSSGNTIYF. In DNA, the CDR3 is TGTGCCAGCAGCCTTGACTTGCGACAGAGCTCTGGAAACACCATATATTTT.

The chain links TRBV28 to TRBJ1-5; 7 bases map to TRBD1. The V gene's germline CDR1 is MDHEN and CDR2 SYDVKM. V dropped 5 bases and J dropped 2; count of bases not matched to a gene: 6. The CDR3 covers 15 residues. The CDR3 region has the DNA TGTGCCAGCAGTACCCCCGGACAGGGCAATCAGCCCCAGCATTTT. It specifies CASSTPGQGNQPQHF.

This chain joins TRBV28 and TRBJ1-5; 9 positions agree with TRBD1. Germline loops: CDR1 MDHEN, CDR2 SYDVKM. V gave up 4 bases and J gave up 4 bases; unmatched junction bases: 8. This CDR3 has 16 amino acids. For the CDR3, the DNA is TGTGCCAGCAGTTCAACAGACAGGGGGAATAATCAGCCCCAGCATTTT. Translating it yields CASSSTDRGNNQPQHF.

The V gene is TRBV7-6, the J gene TRBJ1-4; D remains ambiguous. Trimming left V 0 bases short and J 8 bases short, with 10 bases between. Per the germline V gene, CDR1 is SGHVS and CDR2 is FNYEAQ. There are 14 residues in the CDR3. CDR3 residues: CASSLAREEEKLFF. DNA for the CDR3: TGTGCCAGCAGCTTAGCTCGGGAGGAAGAAAAACTGTTTTTT.

This chain connects TRBV7-6 to TRBJ2-5; D might be TRBD1 (5 bases). The better agreement between TRBJ2-7 and the DNA end casts doubt on the J call. Germline CDR1 reads SGHVS; CDR2 reads FNYEAQ. This CDR3 contains 15 residues. CDR3 in DNA: TGTGCCAGCAGCTTAGTCGGGCAGGGCGGTCGCGAGCAGTACTTC. It is translated as CASSLVGQGGREQYF.